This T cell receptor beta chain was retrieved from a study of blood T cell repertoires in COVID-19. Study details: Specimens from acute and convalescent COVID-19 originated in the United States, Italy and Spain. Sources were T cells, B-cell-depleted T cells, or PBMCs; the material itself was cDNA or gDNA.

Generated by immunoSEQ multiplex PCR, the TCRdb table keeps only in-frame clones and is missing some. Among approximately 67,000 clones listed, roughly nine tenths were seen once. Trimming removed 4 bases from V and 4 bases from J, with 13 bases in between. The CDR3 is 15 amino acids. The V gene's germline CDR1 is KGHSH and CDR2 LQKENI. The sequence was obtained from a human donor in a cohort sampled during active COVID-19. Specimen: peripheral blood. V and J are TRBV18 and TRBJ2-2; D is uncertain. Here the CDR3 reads CASSLGLAGTGELFF. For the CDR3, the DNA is TGTGCCAGCTCACTCGGTTTAGCTGGCACCGGGGAGCTGTTTTTT.